Included here is one T cell receptor beta chain sequence, with context. This sample includes further DNA sequences coding for the same CDR3. Some clones are missing from TCRdb's copy, which holds only in-frame ones; the method was immunoSEQ multiplex PCR. The sample has 200,000 to 250,000 clones; more than 70% are singletons. CDR3 length equals 15 residues. Trimming removed 0 bases at V and 4 bases at J, with 11 bases between. Germline CDR1 is SGHRS and CDR2 is YFSETQ. The sample is drawn from a study of blood T cell repertoires in COVID-19. Sequencing input: peripheral blood. The source is a woman of 80 years or more with COVID-19, enrolled during active disease. This chain links TRBV5-1 with TRBJ2-1; D is undetermined. The CDR3 DNA reads as TGCGCCAGCAGCTTGGTGCCCGGGTCGTACAATGAGCAGTTCTTC. This encodes CASSLVPGSYNEQFF. Full variable domain (remainder filled in from reference TRBV5-1 and TRBJ2-1): KAGVTQTPRYLIKTRGQQVTLSCSPISGHRSVSWYQQTPGQGLQFLFEYFSETQRNKGNFPGRFSGRQFSNSRSEMNVSTLELGDSALYLCASSLVPGSYNEQFFGPGTRLTVL.